The next 27 T cell receptor beta chains were all read from a single sample in a study of OX40 agonist ivuxolimab in advanced cancers. The assay was immunoSEQ multiplex PCR, and TCRdb's table has in-frame clones only and misses some. The sample carries 25,000 to 30,000 clones, roughly 90% recorded once. Sequenced material: CD4+ or CD8+ T cells sorted from blood, taken in a trial of the OX40 agonist ivuxolimab. Receptors were obtained from an adult with an advanced solid tumor such as melanoma, head and neck, liver or kidney cancer.

The chain links TRBV7-3 to TRBJ2-1; 16 nucleotides match TRBD2. Germline assignment: CDR1 SGHTA and CDR2 FQGTGA. This CDR3 contains 18 residues. V dropped 5 bases and J dropped 6; count of bases not matched to a gene: 10. Written as DNA, the CDR3 is TGTGCCAGCAGCAAACCCGGGACTAGCGGGAGGGCCAGCAATGAGCAGTTCTTC. Its translation: CASSKPGTSGRASNEQFF.

The J gene is TRBJ2-2, the V gene TRBV4-1; 7 bases align to TRBD2. V shed 0 bases and J 5 bases; nucleotides not matched to a gene: 6. This CDR3 spans 16 amino acids. Looked up from germline, CDR1 is MGHRA and CDR2 is YSYEKL. The DNA of the CDR3 is TGCGCCAGCAGCCAAGATGCCGGGGGGTGGACCGGGGAGCTGTTTTTT. Translation gives CASSQDAGGWTGELFF.

V is TRBV28 and J is TRBJ2-7; D remains ambiguous. Germline V gives CDR1 MDHEN, CDR2 SYDVKM. The CDR3 covers 15 residues. Trimming shortened V by 4 bases and J by 2 bases, and 15 bases separated the two germline ends. CDR3 sequence: CASSYTSTVTYEQYF. For the CDR3, the DNA is TGTGCCAGCAGTTACACCTCGACGGTTACCTACGAGCAGTACTTC.

This chain joins TRBV19 and TRBJ2-1, with a possible D match to TRBD2 (6 bases). V was trimmed by 3 bases and J by 6 bases, leaving 12 bases between them. The CDR3 sequence is 14 residues long. The germline V gene has CDR1 LNHDA and CDR2 SQIVND (reference sequence). CDR3 nucleotides: TGTGCCAGTAGTATTATGGAGGGGCTCAATGAGCAGTTCTTC. Protein sequence: CASSIMEGLNEQFF.

To note about this clone: This CDR3 is also generated by other DNA sequences in the sample. The chain employs TRBV27 and TRBJ2-3; no clear D gene. Germline V gene lookup returns CDR1 MNHEY and CDR2 SMNVEV (reference sequence). This CDR3 is built from 11 residues. V dropped 5 bases and J dropped 0 bases, with 0 bases sitting between them. CDR3 nucleotide sequence: TGTGCCAGCAGTAGCACAGATACGCAGTATTTT. It translates to CASSSTDTQYF.

This clone has just a few counts. This chain links TRBV27 with TRBJ2-3; tentatively, D is TRBD2 (5 bases). This CDR3 has 16 amino acids. V shed 7 bases and J shed 1 base, with 18 bases lying between them. Germline V CDR1 and CDR2: MNHEY, SMNVEV (reference sequence). CDR3 amino acids: CASTFHTGMRTDTQYF. DNA of the CDR3: TGTGCCAGCACCTTTCACACGGGAATGCGCACAGATACGCAGTATTTT.

This clone was detected only a few times. The V and J genes are TRBV4-1 and TRBJ2-1, with 7 bases fitting TRBD1. CDR1 is MGHRA, CDR2 YSYEKL, per germline. J gave up 4 bases and V 1 base, and 1 base lay outside the gene matches. This CDR3 contains 14 residues. The CDR3, as DNA: TGCGCCAGCAGCCAAGGGACAGGTTACAATGAGCAGTTCTTC. Its translation: CASSQGTGYNEQFF.

The genes are TRBV5-1 and TRBJ2-7; D uncertain. Per germline, CDR1 SGHRS and CDR2 YFSETQ. The CDR3 sequence is 12 residues long. Trimming left V 0 bases short and J 4 bases short, with 5 bases between. The CDR3 spells CASSLGEYEQYF. CDR3 in DNA: TGCGCCAGCAGCTTGGGGGAATACGAGCAGTACTTC.

This rearrangement joins TRBV7-8 to TRBJ1-3; D may be TRBD1 (5 bases). CDR1 SGHVS and CDR2 FQNEAQ come from the germline V gene. The CDR3 runs to 14 residues. V was shortened by 4 bases and J by 2 bases, with 9 bases between the two germline ends. The CDR3 nucleotides are TGTGCCAGCAGCTCCAGGGTCCCTGGAAACACCATATATTTT. This encodes CASSSRVPGNTIYF.

DNA for the CDR3: TGTGCCAGCAGCCGGGGACAGGGGTTTTGGACTGAAGCTTTCTTT. It is translated as CASSRGQGFWTEAFF. This chain connects TRBV7-3 to TRBJ1-1, with TRBD1 identical over 10 bases. Germline V lookup: CDR1 SGHTA, CDR2 FQGTGA. CDR3 size: 15 residues. V shed 5 bases, J shed 5 bases, and the junction held 8 bases outside the gene matches.

This chain uses TRBV6-5 with TRBJ1-6; TRBD1 agrees at 8 bases. This CDR3 comprises 15 residues. J lost 9 bases, V lost 2 bases, and 6 bases had no gene match. Germline V CDR1 and CDR2: MNHEY, SVGAGI. CDR3 nucleotides: TGTGCCAGCAGTTACCTGACAGGGGAGGGTTCACCCCTCCACTTT. It specifies CASSYLTGEGSPLHF.

V is TRBV19 and J is TRBJ2-7; 7 bases match TRBD1. J was trimmed by 2 bases and V by 3 bases; bases with no gene match: 4. The CDR3 runs to 14 residues. Germline V gene sequence: CDR1 LNHDA, CDR2 SQIVND (reference sequence). The CDR3 nucleotides are TGTGCCAGTAGTATTGAGGGGGCCGCCTACGAGCAGTACTTC. Its protein is CASSIEGAAYEQYF.

V gene TRBV7-8 combines with J gene TRBJ2-7; D might be TRBD1 (5 bases). The CDR3 has 14 residues. The V end lost 4 bases, the J end lost 3 bases, and 13 bases lay between the germline ends. Germline CDR1 is SGHVS and CDR2 is FQNEAQ. The CDR3: CASSSQGGDYEQYF. The CDR3 DNA reads TGTGCCAGCAGCTCCCAGGGTGGGGACTACGAGCAGTACTTC.

This chain uses TRBV7-9 with TRBJ1-2; D remains unclear. CDR1 SEHNR and CDR2 FQNEAQ come from the germline V gene (reference sequence). The CDR3 runs 16 residues. Trimming removed 0 bases at V and 1 base at J, with 12 bases between. This CDR3 is CASSLAAQDNNYGYTF. DNA of the CDR3: TGTGCCAGCAGCTTAGCCGCCCAAGACAATAACTATGGCTACACCTTC. Full variable domain (outside the CDR3, taken from reference TRBV7-9 and TRBJ1-2): DTGVSQNPRHKITKRGQNVTFRCDPISEHNRLYWYRQTLGQGPEFLTYFQNEAQLEKSRLLSDRFSAERPKGSFSTLEIQRTEQGDSAMYLCASSLAAQDNNYGYTFGSGTRLTVV.

This chain uses TRBV9 with TRBJ2-1, with D unclear. The V end was cut by 4 bases, the J end by 0 bases, with 17 bases between. The CDR3 length is 17 residues. Germline CDR1 reads SGDLS; CDR2 reads YYNGEE. CDR3 sequence (DNA): TGTGCCAGCAGCCCTCCTGTCGGGCTAAGCTCCTACAATGAGCAGTTCTTC. It translates to CASSPPVGLSSYNEQFF. The full variable domain, with the rest looked up from reference TRBV9 and TRBJ2-1, is DSGVTQTPKHLITATGQRVTLRCSPRSGDLSVYWYQQSLDQGLQFLIQYYNGEERAKGNILERFSAQQFPDLHSELNLSSLELGDSALYFCASSPPVGLSSYNEQFFGPGTRLTVL.

The chain links TRBV5-6 to TRBJ2-2; 8 bases fit TRBD2. The germline gives CDR1 SGHDT, CDR2 YYEEEE. V lost 5 bases to trimming and J lost 4 bases; unmatched junction nucleotides: 10. The CDR3 totals 16 residues. The CDR3: CASRGAREVGTGELFF. The CDR3, as DNA: TGTGCCAGCAGAGGAGCGCGGGAGGTCGGCACCGGGGAGCTGTTTTTT.

This chain joins TRBV19 and TRBJ2-3, with D uncertain. Germline V gene sequence: CDR1 LNHDA, CDR2 SQIVND (reference sequence). Trimming removed 2 bases at V and 2 bases at J, with 11 bases between. The CDR3 is 15 amino acids. CDR3 bases: TGTGCCAGTAGTATAACTGGGCTTTCCACAGATACGCAGTATTTT. Translation: CASSITGLSTDTQYF.

This clone was detected only a few times. J is TRBJ1-2 and V is TRBV7-8; TRBD1 matches at 7 bases. With V trimmed by 3 bases and J by 6 bases, 10 bases remained unmatched. From germline, CDR1 is SGHVS and CDR2 FQNEAQ. The CDR3 is 15 residues long. CDR3: CASSFHHRGGDGYTF. Here the CDR3 DNA reads TGTGCCAGCAGCTTCCACCACAGGGGAGGGGATGGCTACACCTTC.

The chain is built from TRBV19 and TRBJ2-7, with D hard to call. Germline CDR1 reads LNHDA; CDR2 reads SQIVND (reference sequence). The CDR3 consists of 14 residues. V dropped 4 bases and J dropped 1 base, with 11 bases sitting between them. The CDR3 DNA sequence: TGTGCCAGTAGTAGGAAGCTAGAATCCTACGAGCAGTACTTC. Encoded protein: CASSRKLESYEQYF. Supplemented by reference TRBV19 and TRBJ2-7, the full variable domain reads DGGITQSPKYLFRKEGQNVTLSCEQNLNHDAMYWYRQDPGQGLRLIYYSQIVNDFQKGDIAEGYSVSREKKESFPLTVTSAQKNPTAFYLCASSRKLESYEQYFGPGTRLTVT.

This sequence joins TRBV6-5 and TRBJ1-1; D ambiguous. Germline CDR1 reads MNHEY; CDR2 reads SVGAGI. The V and J ends lost 5 bases and 10 bases respectively, with 14 bases between them. The CDR3 covers 12 residues. The CDR3 region has the DNA TGTGCCAGCAGTGAAAGGACGGAGGGAGCTTTCTTT. Amino acids: CASSERTEGAFF.

This chain links TRBV7-2 with TRBJ2-7; TRBD2 agrees at 11 bases. This CDR3 is built from 14 residues. J lost 6 bases, V lost 4 bases, and 5 bases had no gene match. Germline V gene data show CDR1 as SGHTA and CDR2 as FQGNSA. The CDR3 DNA reads as TGTGCCAGCAGCTACCGACTAGCGGGAAGCGAGCAGTACTTC. This translates into CASSYRLAGSEQYF.

The chain employs TRBV7-9 and TRBJ2-1, with 10 bases lining up with TRBD1. Germline V gives CDR1 SEHNR, CDR2 FQNEAQ (reference sequence). V shed 5 bases and J 7 bases; nucleotides not matched to a gene: 14. The CDR3 contains 17 residues. This CDR3 is CASSPGPGQGNWNEQFF. For the CDR3, the DNA is TGTGCCAGCAGCCCCGGCCCGGGACAGGGGAATTGGAATGAGCAGTTCTTC. The full variable domain, completed using reference TRBV7-9 and TRBJ2-1, is DTGVSQNPRHKITKRGQNVTFRCDPISEHNRLYWYRQTLGQGPEFLTYFQNEAQLEKSRLLSDRFSAERPKGSFSTLEIQRTEQGDSAMYLCASSPGPGQGNWNEQFFGPGTRLTVL.

This clone is categorized as medium-sized. In DNA, the CDR3 is TGTGCCAGCAGTTTATCGGCAGGGGGTTCCTTCGACGAGCAGTACTTC. This codes for CASSLSAGGSFDEQYF. This chain uses TRBV27 with TRBJ2-7, with 7 bases aligning to TRBD1. Trimming cost V 0 bases and J 5 bases; bases outside gene matches: 10. Looked up from germline, CDR1 is MNHEY and CDR2 is SMNVEV (reference sequence). The CDR3 is made up of 16 amino acids.

The chain recombines TRBV19 with TRBJ1-5; D is unclear. V lost 4 bases and J 4 bases, leaving 14 bases between the germline ends. The germline V gene has CDR1 LNHDA and CDR2 SQIVND (reference sequence). The CDR3 spans 15 residues. CDR3 loop: CASSTLERENQPQHF. In nucleotides, the CDR3 is TGTGCCAGTAGTACGCTGGAGAGGGAAAATCAGCCCCAGCATTTT.

The chain combines TRBV7-9 with TRBJ1-6; perhaps TRBD1 as D (6 bases). CDR1 and CDR2 from the germline V gene are SEHNR and FQNEAQ (reference sequence). Trimming took 5 bases from V and 6 from J, leaving 23 bases between them. This CDR3 has 18 amino acids. The CDR3 region is CASSPPTAGQPGNSPLHF. The CDR3 DNA is TGTGCCAGCAGCCCACCCACGGCCGGACAGCCCGGTAATTCACCCCTCCACTTT.

The chain is built from TRBV19 and TRBJ2-1; D is ambiguous. Trimming stripped 0 bases from V and 2 bases from J, with 8 bases between. CDR3 length: 15 amino acids. Germline V gene data show CDR1 as LNHDA and CDR2 as SQIVND (reference sequence). This CDR3 is CASSIDGKPYNEQFF. CDR3 nucleotides: TGTGCCAGTAGTATAGATGGGAAACCCTACAATGAGCAGTTCTTC.

The rearrangement uses TRBV28 and TRBJ2-3, with D maybe TRBD1 (5 bases). The CDR3 is made up of 17 amino acids. Trimming cost V 6 bases and J 1 base, with 20 bases left between them. Germline-derived CDR1 and CDR2 are MDHEN and SYDVKM. The CDR3 region has the DNA TGTGCCAGCAGAACAGGTCTAAGTTACGGTGGCACAGATACGCAGTATTTT. This encodes CASRTGLSYGGTDTQYF.